The present TCR beta chain was sequenced within a study of glioma-infiltrating T cells. Study results and limitations: Tissue and blood shared very few CDR3 sequences. Non-neoplastic patients had below-expected tissue-blood divergence, while all gliomas exceeded expectation.

Germline-derived CDR1 and CDR2 are SEHNR and FQNEAQ (reference sequence). CDR3 size: 15 residues. Trimming took 5 bases from V and 5 from J; bases not matched to a gene: 6. This clonotype was counted once. As yet, its antigen is unknown. A much larger clone differs by one base, so this may be a read error. Using RNA template, CDR3s of TCR alpha and beta were amplified with iRepertoire arm-PCR. One-step reverse transcription and amplification started from around 100-400 ng of tissue mRNA or PBMC total RNA. In TCRdb, the multiplex PCR reads were re-called with MiXCR into one record per CDR3 protein. The sample lists under 200,000 distinct CDR3 sequences, about 40% seen once, with 5% to 5.5% in the top ten.

The receptor comes from a human donor with low-grade glioma or glioblastoma, undergoing nonglioma brain surgery, or in good health (not recorded which). Source material: glioma tissue, nonneoplastic brain tissue, or PBMCs (not recorded which). V and J are TRBV7-9 and TRBJ2-3; 11 nucleotides agree with TRBD2. CDR3: CASSPGTSGKDTQYF. CDR3 nucleotides: TGTGCCAGCAGCCCCGGGACTAGCGGAAAAGATACGCAGTATTTT.